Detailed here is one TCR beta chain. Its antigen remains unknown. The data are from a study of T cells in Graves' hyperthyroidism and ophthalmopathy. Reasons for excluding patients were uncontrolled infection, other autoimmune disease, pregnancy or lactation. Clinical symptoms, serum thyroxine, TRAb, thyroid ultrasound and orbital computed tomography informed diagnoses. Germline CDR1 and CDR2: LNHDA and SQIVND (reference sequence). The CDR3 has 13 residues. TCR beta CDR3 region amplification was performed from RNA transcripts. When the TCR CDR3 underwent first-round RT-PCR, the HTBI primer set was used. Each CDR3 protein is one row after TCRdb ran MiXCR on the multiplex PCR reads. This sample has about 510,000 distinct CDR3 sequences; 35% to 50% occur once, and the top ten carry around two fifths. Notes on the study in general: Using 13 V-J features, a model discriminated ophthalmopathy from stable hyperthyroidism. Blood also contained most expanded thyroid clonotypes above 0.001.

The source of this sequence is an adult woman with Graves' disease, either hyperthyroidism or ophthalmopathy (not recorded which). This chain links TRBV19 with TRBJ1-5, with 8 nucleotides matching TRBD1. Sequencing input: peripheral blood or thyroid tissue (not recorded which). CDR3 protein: CARAGGPNQPQHF. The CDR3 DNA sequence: TGTGCTAGAGCAGGGGGCCCAAATCAGCCCCAGCATTTT.